This T cell receptor beta chain originates from a study of shared clonotypes between healthy human individuals. CD45RO-negative CD8 cells positively selected for CCR7 made up the naive population, which excluded terminally differentiated effector memory CD45RA+ cells. Study-wide findings and caveats: All-four-donor shared clonotypes had higher generation probabilities than non-shared clonotypes did. Naive CD4 clonotypes were shared across a handful of donors at roughly 5.3%.

Notes on this clone: Its antigen is not identified.

Germline CDR1 and CDR2: SGHTA and FQGTGA. Trimming took 1 base from V and 5 from J; bases not matched to a gene: 27. There are 23 residues in the CDR3. Original data processing: Quality scores were absent from the junction-only immunoSEQ sequences, so filtering differed. Measured with immunoSEQ multiplex PCR; TCRdb has only the in-frame clones, and not every one. The V and J calls and the clone size are those of that table, but D and trimming were determined from the DNA. The profile shows about 870,000 clones, roughly 92% of them singletons. The sequence came from a man in his thirties or forties in good health. V and J are TRBV7-3 and TRBJ2-5, with 11 nucleotides matching TRBD2. The specimen sequenced was naive CD8+ T cells sorted from blood. The CDR3: CASSLMGSSSFSGRAGIYETQYF. The CDR3 DNA follows: TGTGCCAGCAGCTTAATGGGCTCGTCCTCCTTTAGCGGGAGGGCCGGGATTTATGAGACCCAGTACTTC.